Listed below are T cell receptor beta chains from one sample, sequenced in a study of blood T cells in healthy people across ages. TCRdb fed the 5' RACE reads into MiXCR, producing one record per CDR3 protein. This sample has about 640,000 distinct CDR3 sequences, with roughly 41% found just once. The sequencing input was blood. Receptors originate from a man older than 75 in good health. Each CDR3 is given with its conserved first and last residue. A D gene is named only where the DNA matches it firmly. Size is stated for part of the rows, as once, few or many counts, or as a class when the clone is expanded.

J | D | V | size | DNA | CDR3
TRBJ2-5 | TRBD1 | TRBV20-1 | few | TGCAGTGCCGGACAGGGAGTGGGGACCCAGTACTTC | CSAGQGVGTQYF
TRBJ2-3 | NA | TRBV29-1 | many | TGCAGCTCCGAGGGGGGGGCGACAGATACGCAGTATTTT | CSSEGGATDTQYF
TRBJ2-5 | TRBD2 | TRBV14 | few | TGTGCCAGCAGCCAGGCTAGCGGGGGTGCGACCCAGTACTTC | CASSQASGGATQYF
TRBJ2-1 | NA | TRBV25-1 | few | TGTGCCAGCAGTGAATCAGGGACCCTCTACAATGAGCAGTTCTTC | CASSESGTLYNEQFF
TRBJ2-1 | TRBD1 | TRBV7-3 | many | TGTGCCAGCAGCTTAGGCCCGGGACAGGGTTTAGAGCAGTTCTTC | CASSLGPGQGLEQFF
TRBJ2-1 | TRBD2 | TRBV20-1 | few | TGCAGTGCTTCCATAGCGGGAGTTTACAATGAGCAGTTCTTC | CSASIAGVYNEQFF
TRBJ2-7 | TRBD2 | TRBV12-3/TRBV12-4 | many | TGTGCCAGCAGTATAAAGACTAGCGGGGTATATTTCTACGAGCAGTACTTC | CASSIKTSGVYFYEQYF
TRBJ2-1 | NA | TRBV19 | NA | TGTGCCAGTAGTAGCGCCATCCCAGTAATGGAGCAGTTCTTC | CASSSAIPVMEQFF
TRBJ2-3 | NA | TRBV7-2 | many | TGTGCCAGCAGCCGAGTAGACTCCCCTGTTGATACGCAGTATTTT | CASSRVDSPVDTQYF
TRBJ2-7 | NA | TRBV10-1 | NA | TGCGCCAGCAGTGCATCTCCAGGGACGATGGAGCAGTACTTC | CASSASPGTMEQYF
TRBJ2-5 | NA | TRBV6-1 | few | TGTGCCAGCAGTATACAGGGTTTAGAGACCCAGTACTTC | CASSIQGLETQYF
TRBJ1-1 | NA | TRBV20-1 | NA | TGCGGTGTCAGGGCTGCGAACACTGAAGCTTTCTTT | CGVRAANTEAFF